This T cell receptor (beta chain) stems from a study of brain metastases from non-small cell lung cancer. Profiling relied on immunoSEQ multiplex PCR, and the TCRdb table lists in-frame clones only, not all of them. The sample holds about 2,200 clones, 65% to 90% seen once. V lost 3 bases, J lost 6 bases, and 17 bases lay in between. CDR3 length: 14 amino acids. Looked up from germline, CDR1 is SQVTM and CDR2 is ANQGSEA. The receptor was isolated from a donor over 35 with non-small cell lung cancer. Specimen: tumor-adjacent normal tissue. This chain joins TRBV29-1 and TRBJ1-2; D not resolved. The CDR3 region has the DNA TGCAGCGTTGATCGCGACATGCGTGGCGATGGCTACACCTTC. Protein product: CSVDRDMRGDGYTF.